The rows below give T cell receptor beta chains drawn from one sample of a study of PD-L1 blockade in urothelial cancer. The assay was immunoSEQ multiplex PCR, and TCRdb's table has in-frame clones only and misses some. In the table there are 45,000 to 50,000 clones, approximately 78% of which are singletons. The specimen comprised PBMCs, sampled around atezolizumab (anti-PD-L1) treatment. The receptor source for this set is a man between 65 and 80 years old with urothelial cancer. Each CDR3 is given with its conserved first and last residue. A D gene is named only where the DNA matches it firmly. Some rows mark clone size as missing; the rest say once, few, many or name a class of expanded clone.

j_gene	d_gene	v_gene	abundance	CDR3aa	CDR3nt
TRBJ2-7	-	TRBV5-1	-	CASSPGVLVYEQYF	TGCGCCAGCAGCCCAGGGGTTTTGGTCTACGAGCAGTACTTC
TRBJ2-1	TRBD1	TRBV7-9	-	CASSRGQASSYNEQFF	TGTGCCAGCAGCCGTGGACAGGCGAGCTCCTACAATGAGCAGTTCTTC
TRBJ2-7	-	TRBV18	-	CASSPTSGVSYEQYF	TGTGCCAGCTCACCAACCAGCGGAGTGTCCTACGAGCAGTACTTC
TRBJ2-3	-	TRBV6-5	-	CASSYRRAGGTDTQYF	TGTGCCAGCAGTTACCGGCGGGCGGGTGGCACAGATACGCAGTATTTT
TRBJ1-1	TRBD1	TRBV6-6	once	CASSRQGERNTEAFF	TGTGCCAGCAGTAGACAGGGGGAGAGGAACACTGAAGCTTTCTTT
TRBJ2-7	-	TRBV30	-	CAWSPWQGLGGKTYEQYF	TGTGCCTGGAGCCCCTGGCAGGGGTTAGGAGGAAAAACCTACGAGCAGTACTTC
TRBJ2-3	TRBD1	TRBV9	-	CASSATWTGKDTQYF	TGTGCCAGCAGCGCCACCTGGACAGGGAAGGATACGCAGTATTTT
TRBJ1-5	-	TRBV6-5	-	CASSYSGRANQPQHF	TGTGCCAGCAGTTACTCGGGCAGGGCTAATCAGCCCCAGCATTTT
TRBJ1-5	-	TRBV2	-	CASSEQGLGQPQHF	TGTGCCAGCAGTGAGCAGGGACTAGGACAGCCCCAGCATTTT
TRBJ1-1	TRBD1	TRBV11-2	few	CASSIPGTVEAFF	TGTGCCAGCAGCATCCCGGGGACAGTTGAAGCTTTCTTT
TRBJ2-7	TRBD2	TRBV28	-	CASSQTSGQLNEQYF	TGTGCCAGCAGTCAGACTAGCGGGCAACTTAACGAGCAGTACTTC
TRBJ2-1	TRBD1	TRBV7-9	-	CASSSGGIYNEQFF	TGTGCCAGCAGCTCAGGGGGTATCTACAATGAGCAGTTCTTC
TRBJ1-4	TRBD1	TRBV5-1	-	CASSLGTGRMLGEKLFF	TGCGCCAGCAGCTTGGGGACAGGACGGATGTTGGGGGAAAAACTGTTTTTT
TRBJ2-5	-	TRBV19	-	CASTPSEGRETQYF	TGTGCCAGTACCCCTTCGGAGGGCCGGGAGACCCAGTACTTC
TRBJ1-3	-	TRBV5-1	-	CASSYTSDRYSGNTIYF	TGCGCCAGCAGTTATACCTCCGACAGGTACTCTGGAAACACCATATATTTT
TRBJ2-7	TRBD2	TRBV2	-	CASSVSGRASEQYF	TGTGCCAGCAGTGTGAGCGGGAGGGCCAGTGAGCAGTACTTC
TRBJ2-4	TRBD1	TRBV5-1	-	CASSLVRPGGSAQYF	TGCGCCAGCAGCTTGGTCCGACCAGGGGGATCCGCTCAGTACTTC
TRBJ1-2	-	TRBV19	-	CASSIGGHYGYTF	TGTGCCAGTAGTATCGGGGGGCACTATGGCTACACCTTC
TRBJ2-3	-	TRBV4-1	-	CASSQENLYSLTDTQYF	TGCGCCAGCAGCCAAGAGAACCTTTACAGCCTCACAGATACGCAGTATTTT
TRBJ2-1	TRBD2	TRBV5-6	-	CASSPGDWTSRLVYEQFF	TGTGCCAGCAGCCCGGGGGACTGGACTAGCAGGTTAGTCTATGAGCAGTTCTTC
TRBJ2-5	TRBD1	TRBV5-4	-	CASSWARDRGGQETQYF	TGTGCCAGCAGCTGGGCTCGGGACAGGGGGGGTCAGGAGACCCAGTACTTC
TRBJ2-2	-	TRBV18	-	CASSPERLNTGELFF	TGTGCCAGCTCACCGGAGCGGCTAAACACCGGGGAGCTGTTTTTT
TRBJ2-7	-	TRBV2	-	CASSVASFYEQYF	TGTGCCAGCAGCGTGGCTAGCTTCTACGAGCAGTACTTC
TRBJ2-7	-	TRBV29-1	-	CSAQGSSYEQYF	TGCAGCGCCCAGGGGAGCTCCTACGAGCAGTACTTC
TRBJ2-7	TRBD1	TRBV5-5	-	CASSRSGDRELVQYF	TGTGCCAGCAGCCGGAGTGGGGACAGGGAATTGGTGCAGTACTTC
TRBJ2-6	-	TRBV5-1	-	CASSSLEISGANVLTF	TGCGCCAGCAGTTCCCTGGAGATCTCTGGGGCCAACGTCCTGACTTTC
TRBJ2-3	-	TRBV6-6	-	CASSTPLTSTDTQYF	TGTGCCAGCAGTACCCCCCTGACTAGCACAGATACGCAGTATTTT
TRBJ2-1	-	TRBV5-1	-	CASSLGGRTYNEQFF	TGCGCCAGCAGCTTGGGAGGGAGGACCTACAATGAGCAGTTCTTC
TRBJ2-2	-	TRBV28	-	CASSPTTGTGELFF	TGTGCCAGCAGTCCTACTACAGGTACCGGGGAGCTGTTTTTT
TRBJ2-3	-	TRBV27	-	CASSSLPYERSTDTQYF	TGTGCCAGCAGTTCACTACCCTATGAGCGGAGCACAGATACGCAGTATTTT
TRBJ2-1	-	TRBV6-6	-	CASRPSSHSEQFF	TGTGCCAGCAGGCCTTCTAGCCACAGTGAGCAGTTCTTC
TRBJ1-5	TRBD1	TRBV2	-	CASSRDRGNQPQHF	TGTGCCAGCAGTCGGGACAGGGGGAATCAGCCCCAGCATTTT
TRBJ2-7	TRBD1	TRBV6-1	-	CASSELAGGPSEQYF	TGTGCCAGCAGTGAACTGGCAGGGGGCCCCTCCGAGCAGTACTTC
TRBJ1-1	-	TRBV29-1	-	CSVYRAPEAFF	TGCAGCGTATACAGGGCCCCTGAAGCTTTCTTT
TRBJ2-5	-	TRBV5-1	few	CASSLDGAQYF	TGCGCCAGCAGCTTGGACGGTGCCCAGTACTTC
TRBJ2-2	TRBD2	TRBV28	few	CASSHLSGAPGELFF	TGTGCCAGCAGTCATCTAAGCGGGGCTCCCGGGGAGCTGTTTTTT
TRBJ1-4	TRBD1	TRBV10-2	-	CASSEGGQGNNEKLFF	TGCGCCAGCAGTGAAGGGGGACAGGGGAATAATGAAAAACTGTTTTTT
TRBJ2-6	TRBD2	TRBV5-4	-	CASSLSGRLPSGANVLTF	TGTGCCAGCAGCTTGAGCGGGAGGCTGCCCTCTGGGGCCAACGTCCTGACTTTC
TRBJ1-1	TRBD1	TRBV2	-	CASRVTGGNTEAFF	TGTGCCAGCAGAGTGACAGGGGGTAACACTGAAGCTTTCTTT
TRBJ1-5	-	TRBV19	-	CASSNRELNQPQHF	TGTGCCAGTAGTAACAGGGAGTTGAATCAGCCCCAGCATTTT
TRBJ2-3	TRBD2	TRBV11-3	-	CASSATSVGTDTQYF	TGTGCCAGCAGCGCCACTAGCGTCGGCACAGATACGCAGTATTTT
TRBJ1-1	TRBD1	TRBV9	-	CASSRQGAGVAEAFF	TGTGCCAGCAGTCGACAGGGGGCAGGGGTGGCTGAAGCTTTCTTT
TRBJ2-3	-	TRBV9	-	CASSVIGGSADTQYF	TGTGCCAGCAGCGTAATAGGGGGATCCGCAGATACGCAGTATTTT
TRBJ1-5	-	TRBV28	once	CASTQRGQPQHF	TGTGCCAGCACTCAACGGGGTCAGCCCCAGCATTTT
TRBJ2-3	-	TRBV6-5	-	CASSYSGQGSTDTQYF	TGTGCCAGCAGTTACTCGGGGCAGGGATCCACAGATACGCAGTATTTT
TRBJ2-7	TRBD2	TRBV29-1	-	CSVEDIRLAGDEQYF	TGCAGCGTTGAAGACATCAGACTAGCGGGAGACGAGCAGTACTTC
TRBJ1-5	-	TRBV28	few	CASSLASGTPGLPQHF	TGTGCCAGCAGTTTAGCAAGCGGGACACCAGGCCTCCCCCAGCATTTT
TRBJ1-2	TRBD1	TRBV29-1	-	CSVWTGLNYGYTF	TGCAGCGTTTGGACAGGGCTGAACTATGGCTACACCTTC
TRBJ2-2	-	TRBV9	once	CASSLSTNTGELFF	TGTGCCAGCAGCCTGAGCACGAACACCGGGGAGCTGTTTTTT
TRBJ1-4	-	TRBV6-1	-	CASSEALAVQARIGVDEKLFF	TGTGCCAGCAGTGAAGCACTGGCGGTACAGGCTCGGATTGGGGTAGATGAAAAACTGTTTTTT
TRBJ1-2	-	TRBV28	-	CASSLSGGSGYGYTF	TGTGCCAGCAGTTTATCTGGTGGGTCAGGGTATGGCTACACCTTC
TRBJ1-1	-	TRBV10-3	once	CAISTLLGAEAFF	TGTGCCATCAGTACCCTTCTTGGAGCCGAAGCTTTCTTT
TRBJ2-7	-	TRBV6-1	-	CASSEAEGEQYF	TGTGCCAGCAGTGAGGCGGAGGGAGAGCAGTACTTC